This record looks at one TCR beta chain sequence and its context. Its antigen is still unknown. Per-base quality was not reported, and no clone a single base away is much larger than it. The source of the sample is a study of T cell repertoires in cytomegalovirus infection (dated by TCRdb to between 2019 and 2020). A note on the overall study: The HLA type of each donor mattered for the analysis, because public TCR beta signatures pointed to carriage of CMV infection along with the matching HLA type. What the study reported, not specific to this receptor: The ex vivo response was dominated by HLA-C-restricted CMV-specific TCR beta clonotypes, and the single most frequent clonotype in two of eight donors was supplied by these HLA-C-restricted clonotypes. Cumulative frequency of public TCR beta family members discriminated carriers of CMV infection plus the relevant HLA type in this cohort and an independent roughly 350-donor cohort.

At the junction V is shortened by 6 bases and J by 10 bases; bases outside the gene matches: 5. Based on the germline V gene, the CDR1 and CDR2 sequences are ENHRY and SYGVKD. The CDR3 has 13 amino acids, counting the end cysteine and phenylalanine. Here the CDR3 DNA is all that survives: 39 bases in frame from base 1. The sequencer listed for this sample is Illumina HiSeq 1500. TCRdb applied fastp at Q25 and MiXCR to the public reads, then kept only in-frame beta chains. Rows with one shared CDR3 protein collapse into an entry with the most common genes and DNA. This sample has 740,000 or so distinct CDR3 sequences in its table, and 35% of those were observed once. The top ten constitute about 2.8% of the sample.

Recombination connected TRBV10-3 to TRBJ2-1; TRBD2 aligns with 11 central bases. Specimen: PBMCs. The sequence was collected from a human donor in good health (CMV status not recorded). Some clones in this sample may be carry-over from other donors' samples. The nucleotide sequence reads as follows: TGTGCCATCAGGGACGGGACTAGCGGCGAGCAGTTCTTC. It encodes CAIRDGTSGEQFF.